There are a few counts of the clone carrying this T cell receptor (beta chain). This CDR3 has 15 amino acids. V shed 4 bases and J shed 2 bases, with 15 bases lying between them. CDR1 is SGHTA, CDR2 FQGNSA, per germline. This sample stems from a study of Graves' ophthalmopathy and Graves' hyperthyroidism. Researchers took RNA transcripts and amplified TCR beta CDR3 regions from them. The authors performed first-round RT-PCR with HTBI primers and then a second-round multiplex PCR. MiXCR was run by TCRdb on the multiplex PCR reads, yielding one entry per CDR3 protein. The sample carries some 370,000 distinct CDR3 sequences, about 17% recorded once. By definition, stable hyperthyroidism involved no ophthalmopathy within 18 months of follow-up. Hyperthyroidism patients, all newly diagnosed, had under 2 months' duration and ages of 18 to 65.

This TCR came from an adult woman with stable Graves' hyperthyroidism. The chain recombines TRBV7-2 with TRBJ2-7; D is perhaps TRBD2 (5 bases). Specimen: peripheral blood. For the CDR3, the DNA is TGTGCCAGCAGCTCAGCCTATGGGGAGACCTACGAGCAGTACTTC. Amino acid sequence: CASSSAYGETYEQYF. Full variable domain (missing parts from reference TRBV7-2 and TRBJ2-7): GAGVSQSPSNKVTEKGKDVELRCDPISGHTALYWYRQSLGQGLEFLIYFQGNSAPDKSGLPSDRFSAERTGGSVSTLTIQRTQQEDSAVYLCASSSAYGETYEQYFGPGTRLTVT.